This TCR beta chain was obtained from a study of identical twins. Study-level findings and limits: Clonotypes of the beta chain that were abundant in cord blood carried fewer insertions (memory repertoires showed none). The study found weaker excess twin sharing in beta out-of-frame sequences.

On this clonotype itself: Its target is unknown.

Via MiXCR, TCRdb re-called the 5' RACE reads, giving one row per CDR3 protein. The repertoire holds hundreds of thousands of distinct CDR3 sequences, with roughly 7.2% as singletons. The germline CDR1 and CDR2 sequences are DFQATT and SNEGSKA (reference sequence). Germline trimming cut 2 bases from V and 5 bases from J; bases unmatched to any gene: 5. The length of the CDR3 is 14 residues. In addition, the sample was reused for a study of yellow fever vaccine responses in identical twins.

V usage is TRBV20-1 and J usage is TRBJ2-5, with 10 bases matching TRBD1. Sequencing was performed on PBMCs. This receptor was obtained from a woman between 18 and 30 years old in good health. The CDR3 sequence: CSARPGTGDETQYF. DNA for the CDR3: TGCAGTGCTAGACCGGGGACAGGGGATGAGACCCAGTACTTC.